The 31 T cell receptor beta chains given below trace back to one sample, sequenced in a study of beta chain features in type 1 diabetes. Reverse transcription of all isolated RNA meant that expressed TCRB transcripts were sequenced. The data were produced by immunoSEQ multiplex PCR, yet TCRdb's version contains in-frame clones alone and is incomplete. The sample lists just under 150,000 clones; more than 9% were seen once. The specimen was naive CD4+ T cells from blood. The receptors shown here come from a man between 18 and 35 years old in good health.

This clone has only a few counts. The chain combines TRBV10-3 with TRBJ2-7; D possibly corresponds to TRBD2 (6 bases). There are 16 residues in the CDR3. V lost 0 bases, J lost 1 base, and 13 bases lay in between. Germline CDR1 is ENHRY and CDR2 is SYGVKD. The CDR3 sequence: CAISESPGSGSYEQYF. The CDR3 DNA reads TGTGCCATCAGTGAGTCACCGGGTAGCGGATCCTACGAGCAGTACTTC.

The chain employs TRBV9 and TRBJ1-2; no firm D call. Germline V gene lookup returns CDR1 SGDLS and CDR2 YYNGEE. The CDR3 is made up of 15 amino acids. Trimming left V 4 bases short and J 0 bases short, with 13 bases between. The CDR3 bases are TGTGCCAGCAGCTCAAGTCCCGGAGCTAACTATGGCTACACCTTC. It is translated as CASSSSPGANYGYTF.

A few counts support this clone. This chain links TRBV7-2 with TRBJ1-2; D remains ambiguous. CDR1 SGHTA and CDR2 FQGNSA come from the germline V gene. This CDR3 region has 13 residues. Trimming left V 6 bases short and J 3 bases short, with 11 bases between. As DNA, the CDR3 is TGTGCCAGCAGTACCGGGTCCCACTATGGCTACACCTTC. Its translation is CASSTGSHYGYTF.

This sequence joins TRBV28 and TRBJ2-7; the match to TRBD1 covers 7 bases. Germline values: CDR1 MDHEN, CDR2 SYDVKM. This CDR3 spans 18 amino acids. Trimming at V came to 3 bases and at J to 0 bases, leaving 14 bases not matched to a gene. The CDR3 DNA reads as TGTGCCAGCAGTTTCTCTTTCCGGGACAGCAAATACTCCTACGAGCAGTACTTC. It is translated as CASSFSFRDSKYSYEQYF. The whole variable domain, filled in from reference TRBV28 and TRBJ2-7, reads DVKVTQSSRYLVKRTGEKVFLECVQDMDHENMFWYRQDPGLGLRLIYFSYDVKMKEKGDIPEGYSVSREKKERFSLILESASTNQTSMYLCASSFSFRDSKYSYEQYFGPGTRLTVT.

This clone was detected only a few times. This chain joins TRBV6-1 and TRBJ2-7; 8 nucleotides match TRBD2. Germline CDR1 and CDR2: MNHNS and SASEGT. The CDR3 runs to 15 residues. V shed 5 bases, J shed 2 bases, and the junction held 8 bases outside the gene matches. CDR3 sequence: CASSSGGGEAYEQYF. DNA of the CDR3: TGTGCCAGCAGTTCGGGGGGGGGCGAGGCCTACGAGCAGTACTTC.

V gene TRBV5-1 combines with J gene TRBJ2-5, with no clear D. From germline, CDR1 is SGHRS and CDR2 YFSETQ. This CDR3 spans 15 amino acids. Trimming shortened V by 0 bases and J by 3 bases, and 12 bases separated the two germline ends. CDR3 sequence: CASSLVDGDEETQYF. DNA of the CDR3: TGCGCCAGCAGCTTGGTAGACGGAGATGAAGAGACCCAGTACTTC.

This clone has a count of ten or more. This rearrangement joins TRBV28 to TRBJ1-3, with D uncertain. With 3 bases removed from V and 0 bases from J, the gap between germline ends came to 6 bases. The CDR3 totals 14 residues. Germline V gene lookup returns CDR1 MDHEN and CDR2 SYDVKM. The CDR3 DNA follows: TGTGCCAGCAGTTTGGAGGTCTCTGGAAACACCATATATTTT. This codes for CASSLEVSGNTIYF. The entire variable domain, with the rest obtained from reference TRBV28 and TRBJ1-3, is as follows: DVKVTQSSRYLVKRTGEKVFLECVQDMDHENMFWYRQDPGLGLRLIYFSYDVKMKEKGDIPEGYSVSREKKERFSLILESASTNQTSMYLCASSLEVSGNTIYFGEGSWLTVV.

This clone showed up just a few times. This rearrangement joins TRBV19 to TRBJ2-6; D is unclear. The ends were cut back, 2 bases at V and 0 bases at J, with 5 bases in the middle. Germline CDR1 LNHDA, CDR2 SQIVND (reference sequence). This CDR3 spans 15 amino acids. The CDR3 nucleotides read TGTGCCAGTAGTATACGAGGCTCTGGGGCCAACGTCCTGACTTTC. It codes for CASSIRGSGANVLTF.

This chain links TRBV14 with TRBJ1-1, with D perhaps matching TRBD1 (6 bases). This CDR3 has 13 amino acids. Germline V CDR1 and CDR2: SGHDN, FVKESK. V was trimmed by 6 bases and J by 1 base, leaving 9 bases between them. CDR3 in amino acids: CASRGRGNTEAFF. In DNA, the CDR3 is TGTGCCAGCAGAGGCAGGGGGAACACTGAAGCTTTCTTT.

This clone showed up just once. The chain carries TRBV10-3 and TRBJ2-5; TRBD2 is a possible D gene (6 bases). In germline, CDR1 is ENHRY, CDR2 SYGVKD. The V end lost 10 bases, the J end lost 11 bases, and 20 bases lay between the germline ends. The CDR3 consists of 12 residues. CDR3 loop: CATNDHTGEQYF. CDR3 nucleotides: TGTGCCACCAACGACCATACGGGGGAGCAGTACTTC.

The chain links TRBV9 to TRBJ2-3; 8 nucleotides align to TRBD2. The CDR3 extends over 17 amino acids. Germline V gene lookup returns CDR1 SGDLS and CDR2 YYNGEE. V lost 4 bases and J lost 0; bases outside the gene matches: 10. In DNA, the CDR3 is TGTGCCAGCAGCTCCGGGGGGGCGGACCTTAGCACAGATACGCAGTATTTT. Translated: CASSSGGADLSTDTQYF.

The chain uses TRBV11-2 and TRBJ1-2; D might be TRBD1 (5 bases). In germline, CDR1 is SGHAT, CDR2 FQNNGV. Deletions cut 4 bases from V and 7 bases from J, with 13 bases between. The CDR3 has 13 amino acids. The CDR3 DNA is TGTGCCAGCAGCTCCCCAGACAGTTCTGGCTACACCTTC. Amino acid sequence: CASSSPDSSGYTF.

In its sample, this clone was seen many times. J is TRBJ2-5 and V is TRBV5-6, with a weak D call TRBD1 (5 bases). Germline V CDR1 and CDR2: SGHDT, YYEEEE. The length of the CDR3 is 13 residues. V was pared by 2 bases and J by 1 base, with 6 bases between. The CDR3 DNA is TGTGCCAGCAGCTTCGACAGCCAAGAGACCCAGTACTTC. It encodes CASSFDSQETQYF.

This clone was observed a handful of times. The V gene is TRBV6-5, the J gene TRBJ2-7, with D tentatively TRBD1 (6 bases). This CDR3 is 13 amino acids long. Germline assignment: CDR1 MNHEY and CDR2 SVGAGI. V was pared by 7 bases and J by 3 bases, with 13 bases between. CDR3 in DNA: TGTGCCAGCAAGGCAACACAGGGCTACGAGCAGTACTTC. Protein: CASKATQGYEQYF.

This clone has ten or more counts. The rearrangement joins TRBV13 to TRBJ2-7; D may be TRBD2 (6 bases). Trimming cost V 3 bases and J 0 bases, with 9 bases left between them. The CDR3 contains 14 residues. Germline loops: CDR1 PRHDT, CDR2 FYEKMQ (reference sequence). This CDR3 reads CASSFGSSSYEQYF. Here the CDR3 DNA reads TGTGCCAGCAGCTTCGGGAGTAGCTCCTACGAGCAGTACTTC.

The sample holds a few counts of this clone. This chain uses TRBV7-9 with TRBJ1-6, with a weak D call TRBD1 (6 bases). Trimming removed 1 base from V and 2 bases from J, with 9 bases in between. The germline V gene encodes CDR1 SEHNR and CDR2 FQNEAQ (reference sequence). The CDR3 loop spans 16 amino acids. The CDR3 DNA is TGTGCCAGCAGCTTAGACAGGGACCCCTATAATTCACCCCTCCACTTT. It specifies CASSLDRDPYNSPLHF.

The chain couples TRBV7-6 to TRBJ2-7; D possibly corresponds to TRBD1 (6 bases). The CDR3 extends over 15 amino acids. The germline gives CDR1 SGHVS, CDR2 FNYEAQ. V lost 5 bases and J 1 base, leaving 15 bases between the germline ends. CDR3 loop: CASSPRQVDSYEQYF. The CDR3 coding sequence is TGTGCCAGCAGCCCGAGACAGGTGGATTCCTACGAGCAGTACTTC.

This clone has more than one count but fewer than ten. In the same sample, other DNA sequences code for this CDR3. The chain uses TRBV5-1 and TRBJ2-5, with D tentatively TRBD1 (5 bases). Per the germline V gene, CDR1 is SGHRS and CDR2 is YFSETQ. The CDR3 runs to 14 residues. Between the trimmed V and J ends, which lost 0 bases and 5 bases, there was a span of 11 bases. CDR3 bases: TGCGCCAGCAGCTTGGGGCAGGGTGGGGAGACCCAGTACTTC. Its translation: CASSLGQGGETQYF.

A few counts support this clone. V and J are TRBV9 and TRBJ2-3, with TRBD2 identical over 9 bases. The germline V gene encodes CDR1 SGDLS and CDR2 YYNGEE. The CDR3 consists of 15 residues. V was pared by 2 bases and J by 5 bases, with 6 bases of the junction left unmatched. CDR3 region: CASSVASGDLDTQYF. CDR3 sequence (DNA): TGTGCCAGCAGCGTTGCTAGCGGGGATTTAGATACGCAGTATTTT.

A few counts support this clone. This chain's CDR3 is CASSLTGSTTDTQYF. Here the CDR3 DNA reads TGCGCCAGCAGCCTCACAGGGTCGACGACAGATACGCAGTATTTT. V gene TRBV5-1 combines with J gene TRBJ2-3; D possibly corresponds to TRBD1 (6 bases). V gave up 4 bases and J gave up 3 bases, with 15 bases separating them. Germline V gene lookup returns CDR1 SGHRS and CDR2 YFSETQ. The CDR3 extends over 15 amino acids.

A few counts support this clone. The J gene is TRBJ2-3, the V gene TRBV6-1; 8 positions match TRBD1. CDR1 MNHNS and CDR2 SASEGT come from the germline V gene. The CDR3 sequence is 15 residues long. J was trimmed by 5 bases and V by 6 bases; bases with no gene match: 10. The CDR3: CASSERQGQKDTQYF. CDR3 DNA sequence: TGTGCCAGCAGCGAGAGACAGGGGCAGAAAGATACGCAGTATTTT.

This clone showed up just a few times. J is TRBJ2-5 and V is TRBV5-4, with 8 bases matching TRBD1. The V and J ends lost 4 bases and 1 base, in that order; junction bases with no gene match: 12. The CDR3 consists of 17 residues. Germline V gene sequence: CDR1 SGHNT, CDR2 YYREEE (reference sequence). The CDR3 coding sequence is TGTGCCAGCAGCCCCAGGGACAGGCGAATCGTCCAAGAGACCCAGTACTTC. Protein product: CASSPRDRRIVQETQYF.

This rearrangement joins TRBV6-1 to TRBJ2-1; TRBD1 matches 9 bases. CDR3 length: 15 amino acids. Germline CDR1 and CDR2: MNHNS and SASEGT. V dropped 6 bases and J dropped 8; count of bases not matched to a gene: 11. CDR3 nucleotides: TGTGCCAGCAGCGAACCGGGACAGGGTAGCGATGAGCAGTTCTTC. It specifies CASSEPGQGSDEQFF.

This rearrangement joins TRBV5-1 to TRBJ2-1, with 12 bases fitting TRBD2. Germline V gene lookup returns CDR1 SGHRS and CDR2 YFSETQ. J lost 7 bases, V lost 0 bases, and 8 bases had no gene match. The CDR3 runs to 17 residues. For the CDR3, the DNA is TGCGCCAGCAGCTTGGCTAGCGGGGGGGCCGCTGAGAATGAGCAGTTCTTC. Encoded protein: CASSLASGGAAENEQFF.

V gene TRBV7-3 combines with J gene TRBJ2-7; D might be TRBD1 (6 bases). CDR3 size: 13 residues. V lost 3 bases, J lost 6 bases, and 12 bases lay in between. From germline, CDR1 is SGHTA and CDR2 FQGTGA. Written as DNA, the CDR3 is TGTGCCAGCAGCTTTTACAGGGACGGCGAGCAGTACTTC. As protein: CASSFYRDGEQYF. Using reference TRBV7-3 and TRBJ2-7 for the parts outside the CDR3, the full variable domain is GAGVSQTPSNKVTEKGKYVELRCDPISGHTALYWYRQSLGQGPEFLIYFQGTGAADDSGLPNDRFFAVRPEGSVSTLKIQRTERGDSAVYLCASSFYRDGEQYFGPGTRLTVT.

This clone has only a few counts. V usage is TRBV11-3 and J usage is TRBJ2-1; 9 bases agree with TRBD2. Germline V gene lookup returns CDR1 SGHNT and CDR2 YENEEA. The CDR3 loop spans 15 amino acids. The J segment lost 5 bases and the V segment lost 1 base, leaving 3 bases of the junction unmatched. CDR3 sequence (DNA): TGTGCCAGCAGCTTAGGCACTAGCGGGCACAATGAGCAGTTCTTC. Its translation is CASSLGTSGHNEQFF. Filled out from reference TRBV11-3 and TRBJ2-1, the complete variable domain reads EAGVVQSPRYKIIEKKQPVAFWCNPISGHNTLYWYLQNLGQGPELLIRYENEEAVDDSQLPKDRFSAERLKGVDSTLKIQPAELGDSAVYLCASSLGTSGHNEQFFGPGTRLTVL.

CDR3 sequence reads: CASSQVGQLTDTQYF. CDR3 sequence (DNA): TGCGCCAGCAGCCAAGTGGGACAGCTCACAGATACGCAGTATTTT. J is TRBJ2-3 and V is TRBV4-1, with 7 bases aligning to TRBD1. Looked up from germline, CDR1 is MGHRA and CDR2 is YSYEKL. The CDR3 is 15 residues long. V shed 1 base and J 2 bases; nucleotides not matched to a gene: 3.

This clone appeared a few times. V and J are TRBV29-1 and TRBJ2-5; 12 nucleotides match TRBD2. V was pared by 0 bases and J by 5 bases, with 10 bases of the junction left unmatched. The CDR3 loop spans 17 amino acids. The germline V gene has CDR1 SQVTM and CDR2 ANQGSEA. CDR3 protein: CSVEERRASGGAETQYF. CDR3 DNA: TGCAGCGTTGAAGAAAGGCGGGCTAGCGGGGGGGCGGAGACCCAGTACTTC.

In this sample, this clone turned up a few times. The chain carries TRBV7-2 and TRBJ1-1, with a possible D match to TRBD1 (6 bases). Germline V gives CDR1 SGHTA, CDR2 FQGNSA. This CDR3 region has 14 residues. V dropped 2 bases and J dropped 5 bases, with 12 bases sitting between them. The CDR3: CASSLMSGETEAFF. CDR3 bases: TGTGCCAGCAGCTTAATGTCAGGGGAGACTGAAGCTTTCTTT.

The rearrangement links TRBV15 to TRBJ1-4; 8 nucleotides agree with TRBD1. Trimming removed 5 bases from V and 7 bases from J; junction bases left unmatched: 15. The V gene's germline CDR1 is LNHNV and CDR2 YYDKDF (reference sequence). The CDR3 runs to 17 residues. CDR3 protein: CATSHNTGQGLSEKLFF. In nucleotides, the CDR3 is TGTGCCACCAGCCACAATACCGGACAGGGCCTCAGTGAAAAACTGTTTTTT.

The chain uses TRBV7-8 and TRBJ2-7; D perhaps matches TRBD1 (6 bases). Germline CDR1 reads SGHVS; CDR2 reads FQNEAQ. V shed 5 bases and J shed 2 bases, with 13 bases lying between them. This CDR3 has 14 amino acids. DNA for the CDR3: TGTGCCAGCAGCATCGGACAGAAAACCTACGAGCAGTACTTC. This translates into CASSIGQKTYEQYF.